Listed here are 17 T cell receptor beta chains from one sample, sequenced in a study of Tregs in tolerant kidney transplant recipients. Assay used: immunoSEQ multiplex PCR; TCRdb lists only in-frame clones, some missing. Of about 240,000 clones listed, more than 65% are singletons. Sequencing was performed on CD4+ T cells from blood. The origin of the receptors is a human donor in good health.

CDR3 coding DNA: TGTGCCAGCAGCTTACCGGGACTAGCGGGAGCAGAGACCCAGTACTTC. It encodes CASSLPGLAGAETQYF. This chain joins TRBV5-4 and TRBJ2-5; 14 positions agree with TRBD2. J was trimmed by 4 bases and V by 2 bases; bases with no gene match: 4. The CDR3 has 16 amino acids. The germline V gene encodes CDR1 SGHNT and CDR2 YYREEE (reference sequence).

The gene calls are TRBV5-1 and TRBJ2-7; 8 bases fit TRBD1. The CDR3 totals 15 residues. Germline V gene data show CDR1 as SGHRS and CDR2 as YFSETQ. Losses at the gene ends were 0 bases for V and 1 base for J; bases not matched to a gene: 3. The CDR3 loop is CASSLGDRFSYEQYF. The CDR3 DNA is TGCGCCAGCAGCTTGGGGGACAGGTTTTCCTACGAGCAGTACTTC.

The V call is TRBV5-1, the J call TRBJ1-3; 8 bases are a match to TRBD1. Germline V gene data show CDR1 as SGHRS and CDR2 as YFSETQ. V trimming: 0 bases; J trimming: 3 bases; junction bases outside the gene matches: 5. The CDR3 runs 16 residues. The CDR3 here is CASSLAPGGLGNTIYF. The CDR3 nucleotides are TGCGCCAGCAGCTTGGCCCCAGGGGGCCTTGGAAACACCATATATTTT.

Regarding this clone: Other DNA sequences of this sample code for an identical CDR3. The rearrangement links TRBV2 to TRBJ1-1, with TRBD1 as a possible D gene (5 bases). This CDR3 is built from 13 residues. Looked up from germline, CDR1 is SNHLY and CDR2 is FYNNEI. V was cut by 4 bases and J by 1 base, with 7 bases left in between. The CDR3 protein is CASSGQGNTEAFF. CDR3 in DNA: TGTGCCAGCAGTGGGCAGGGGAACACTGAAGCTTTCTTT. The full variable domain, rest sourced from reference TRBV2 and TRBJ1-1, is EPEVTQTPSHQVTQMGQEVILRCVPISNHLYFYWYRQILGQKVEFLVSFYNNEISEKSEIFDDQFSVERPDGSNFTLKIRSTKLEDSAMYFCASSGQGNTEAFFGQGTRLTVV.

The chain is built from TRBV18 and TRBJ2-1; 7 nucleotides align to TRBD2. With V trimmed by 2 bases and J by 3 bases, 1 base remained unmatched. CDR3 size: 14 residues. Germline CDR1 and CDR2: KGHSH and LQKENI. In DNA, the CDR3 is TGTGCCAGCTCACCAGCGGGAGTCTACAATGAGCAGTTCTTC. Translated: CASSPAGVYNEQFF.

The chain uses TRBV7-8 and TRBJ1-2; D gene uncertain. Germline V gene sequence: CDR1 SGHVS, CDR2 FQNEAQ. V dropped 3 bases and J dropped 4 bases, with 12 bases sitting between them. This CDR3 contains 14 residues. CDR3 amino acids: CASSFSAGFYGYTF. The CDR3 DNA reads as TGTGCCAGCAGCTTTAGTGCGGGGTTCTATGGCTACACCTTC.

On this clone: The junction differs from germline at one of its ends, possibly a read error. The V gene is TRBV7-7, the J gene TRBJ2-2; 8 bases agree with TRBD2. This CDR3 region has 16 residues. Germline V CDR1 and CDR2: SSHAT, FNYEAQ (reference sequence). The CDR3 nucleotides are TGTGCTAGCAGCTTAAGCAGGACTAGCAGTACCGGGGAGCTGTTTTTT. The encoded protein is CASSLSRTSSTGELFF.

This clone showed up just once. This chain's CDR3 is CASSFRGGYGYTF. The CDR3 bases are TGTGCCAGCAGCTTCAGGGGAGGCTATGGCTACACCTTC. The chain couples TRBV7-3 to TRBJ1-2, with D perhaps matching TRBD1 (6 bases). The CDR3 is 13 residues long. Trimming shortened V by 3 bases and J by 4 bases, and 9 bases separated the two germline ends. Germline loops: CDR1 SGHTA, CDR2 FQGTGA.

The V and J genes are TRBV6-5 and TRBJ2-7; tentatively, D is TRBD2 (5 bases). The CDR3 sequence is 15 residues long. Deletions cut 7 bases from V and 3 bases from J, with 19 bases between. Germline V CDR1 and CDR2: MNHEY, SVGAGI. The CDR3 region has the DNA TGTGCCAGCAAGACCCTCGCGGGCAGTCTCTACGAGCAGTACTTC. This translates into CASKTLAGSLYEQYF.

This chain uses TRBV5-5 with TRBJ1-2; a possible D gene is TRBD1 (5 bases). Germline V lookup: CDR1 SGHKS, CDR2 YYEKEE (reference sequence). This CDR3 is 15 amino acids long. The V end lost 0 bases, the J end lost 8 bases, and 17 bases lay between the germline ends. The CDR3 protein is CASSLDMVGQRGYTF. The CDR3 nucleotides read TGTGCCAGCAGCTTGGACATGGTGGGGCAGAGGGGCTACACCTTC.

The rearrangement uses TRBV12-5 and TRBJ1-5; D remains ambiguous. Per the germline V gene, CDR1 is LGHNT and CDR2 is FRNRAP. The V and J ends lost 5 bases and 2 bases respectively, with 16 bases between them. CDR3 length: 16 amino acids. CDR3 sequence reads: CASGPNVNPGNQPQHF. The CDR3 bases are TGTGCTAGTGGTCCCAACGTTAATCCCGGCAATCAGCCCCAGCATTTT.

This chain joins TRBV27 and TRBJ2-7; D is tentatively TRBD1 or TRBD2 (6 bases each). V dropped 2 bases and J dropped 2 bases, with 19 bases sitting between them. Germline V lookup: CDR1 MNHEY, CDR2 SMNVEV (reference sequence). The CDR3 contains 17 residues. This chain's CDR3 is CASSLRGTDRLPYEQYF. Written as DNA, the CDR3 is TGTGCCAGCAGTTTAAGGGGGACTGACAGGCTTCCCTACGAGCAGTACTTC.

The chain is built from TRBV6-6 and TRBJ1-5; unclear D gene. The germline CDR1 and CDR2 sequences are MNHNY and SVGAGI (reference sequence). There are 13 residues in the CDR3. Trimming shortened V by 2 bases and J by 3 bases, and 5 bases separated the two germline ends. The CDR3 here is CASSYDVNQPQHF. The CDR3 DNA is TGTGCCAGCAGTTACGACGTCAATCAGCCCCAGCATTTT.

The rearrangement uses TRBV9 and TRBJ2-1, with 14 bases identical to TRBD2. The CDR3 contains 19 residues. The germline V gene encodes CDR1 SGDLS and CDR2 YYNGEE. The V gene end was trimmed by 0 bases and the J gene end by 2 bases; junction bases not matched to a gene: 7. The CDR3 here is CASSVVGLAGASTYNEQFF. CDR3 nucleotides: TGTGCCAGCAGCGTAGTGGGACTAGCGGGAGCGAGCACCTACAATGAGCAGTTCTTC.

CDR3 loop: CASSEVGSGIYGYTF. For the CDR3, the DNA is TGTGCCAGCAGTGAAGTGGGATCAGGGATCTATGGCTACACCTTC. This chain connects TRBV2 to TRBJ1-2; D is possibly TRBD1 (5 bases). Per germline, CDR1 SNHLY and CDR2 FYNNEI. CDR3 size: 15 residues. Trimming took 1 base from V and 4 from J, leaving 13 bases between them.

The chain recombines TRBV5-1 with TRBJ1-4; unclear D gene. Germline CDR1 SGHRS, CDR2 YFSETQ. This CDR3 contains 14 residues. V shed 0 bases and J shed 8 bases, with 11 bases lying between them. This chain's CDR3 is CASSLDPTGEKLFF. In nucleotides, the CDR3 is TGCGCCAGCAGCTTGGACCCTACCGGGGAAAAACTGTTTTTT. The full variable domain, in which reference TRBV5-1 and TRBJ1-4 provide the parts outside the CDR3, is KAGVTQTPRYLIKTRGQQVTLSCSPISGHRSVSWYQQTPGQGLQFLFEYFSETQRNKGNFPGRFSGRQFSNSRSEMNVSTLELGDSALYLCASSLDPTGEKLFFGSGTQLSVL.

The V and J genes are TRBV30 and TRBJ1-3, with D hard to call. V was pared by 3 bases and J by 8 bases, with 8 bases between. Germline CDR1 is GTSNPN and CDR2 is SVGIG (reference sequence). The CDR3 consists of 11 residues. The CDR3 reads CAWRNSYTIYF. The CDR3 DNA reads TGTGCCTGGAGGAACAGTTACACCATATATTTT.